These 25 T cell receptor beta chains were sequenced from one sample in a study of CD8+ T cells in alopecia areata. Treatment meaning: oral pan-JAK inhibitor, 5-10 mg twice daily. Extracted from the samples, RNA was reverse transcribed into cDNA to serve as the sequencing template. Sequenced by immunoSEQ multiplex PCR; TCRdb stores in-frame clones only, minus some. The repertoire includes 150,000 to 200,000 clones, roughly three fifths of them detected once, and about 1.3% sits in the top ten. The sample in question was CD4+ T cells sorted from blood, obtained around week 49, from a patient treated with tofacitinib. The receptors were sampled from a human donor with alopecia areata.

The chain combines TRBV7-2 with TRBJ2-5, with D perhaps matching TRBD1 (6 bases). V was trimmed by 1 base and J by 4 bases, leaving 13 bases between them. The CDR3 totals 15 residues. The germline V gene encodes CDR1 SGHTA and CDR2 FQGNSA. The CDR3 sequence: CASSLDGQSRETQYF. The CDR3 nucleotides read TGTGCCAGCAGCTTAGACGGACAGTCCCGAGAGACCCAGTACTTC.

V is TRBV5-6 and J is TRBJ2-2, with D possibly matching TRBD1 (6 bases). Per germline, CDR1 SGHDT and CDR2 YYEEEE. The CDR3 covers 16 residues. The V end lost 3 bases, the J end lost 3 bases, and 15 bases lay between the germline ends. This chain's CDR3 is CASSSSRTAYTGELFF. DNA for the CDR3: TGTGCCAGCAGCTCGAGCCGGACAGCTTACACCGGGGAGCTGTTTTTT.

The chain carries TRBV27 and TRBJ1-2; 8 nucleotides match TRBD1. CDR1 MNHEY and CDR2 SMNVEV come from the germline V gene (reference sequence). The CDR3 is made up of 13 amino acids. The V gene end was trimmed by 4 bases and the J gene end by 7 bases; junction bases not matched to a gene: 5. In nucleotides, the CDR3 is TGTGCCAGCAGTTCGAACAGGGGGGGTGGCTACACCTTC. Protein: CASSSNRGGGYTF.

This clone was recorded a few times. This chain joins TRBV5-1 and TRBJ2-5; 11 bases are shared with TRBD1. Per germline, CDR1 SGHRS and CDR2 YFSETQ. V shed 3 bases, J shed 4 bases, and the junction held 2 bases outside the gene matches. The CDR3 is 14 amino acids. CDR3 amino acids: CASSWGTGGETQYF. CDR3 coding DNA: TGCGCCAGCAGCTGGGGGACAGGGGGAGAGACCCAGTACTTC.

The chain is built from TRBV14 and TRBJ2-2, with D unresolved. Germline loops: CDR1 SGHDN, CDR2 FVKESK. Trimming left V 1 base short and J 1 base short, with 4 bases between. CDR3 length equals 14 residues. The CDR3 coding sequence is TGTGCCAGCAGCCAAGTGGGGAACACCGGGGAGCTGTTTTTT. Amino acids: CASSQVGNTGELFF.

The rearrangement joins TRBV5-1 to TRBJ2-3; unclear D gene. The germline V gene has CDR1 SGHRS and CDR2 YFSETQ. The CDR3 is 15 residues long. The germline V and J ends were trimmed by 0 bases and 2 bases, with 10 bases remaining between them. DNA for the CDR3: TGCGCCAGCAGCTTGGTTGGGCTCGTCACAGATACGCAGTATTTT. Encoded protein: CASSLVGLVTDTQYF.

Here the CDR3 DNA reads TGCGCCAGCAGCCAAGCTCAGGGCAATCAGCCCCAGCATTTT. As protein: CASSQAQGNQPQHF. This chain connects TRBV4-3 to TRBJ1-5; D is uncertain. Germline loops: CDR1 LGHNA, CDR2 YSLEER. Trimming pared 1 base from V and 2 bases from J, leaving 6 bases between. The CDR3 is 14 amino acids.

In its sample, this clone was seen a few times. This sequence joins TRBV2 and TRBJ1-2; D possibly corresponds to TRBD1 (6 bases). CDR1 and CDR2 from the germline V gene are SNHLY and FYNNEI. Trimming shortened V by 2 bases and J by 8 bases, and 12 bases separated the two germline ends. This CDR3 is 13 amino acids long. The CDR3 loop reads CASSEWGAEGYTF. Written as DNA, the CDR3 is TGTGCCAGCAGTGAATGGGGGGCTGAGGGCTACACCTTC.

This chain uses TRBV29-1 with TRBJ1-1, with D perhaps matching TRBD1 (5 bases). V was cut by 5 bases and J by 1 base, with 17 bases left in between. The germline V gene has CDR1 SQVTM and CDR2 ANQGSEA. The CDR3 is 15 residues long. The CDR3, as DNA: TGCAGCGTTCCTACTAGGGGACGGTCGAACACTGAAGCTTTCTTT. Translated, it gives CSVPTRGRSNTEAFF.

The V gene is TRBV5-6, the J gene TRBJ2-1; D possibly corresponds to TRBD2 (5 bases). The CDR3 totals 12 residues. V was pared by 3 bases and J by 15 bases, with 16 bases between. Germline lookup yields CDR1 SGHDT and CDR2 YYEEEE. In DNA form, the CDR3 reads TGTGCCAGCAGCTCCCCCCGGGGAGCTCGGTTCTTC. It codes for CASSSPRGARFF.

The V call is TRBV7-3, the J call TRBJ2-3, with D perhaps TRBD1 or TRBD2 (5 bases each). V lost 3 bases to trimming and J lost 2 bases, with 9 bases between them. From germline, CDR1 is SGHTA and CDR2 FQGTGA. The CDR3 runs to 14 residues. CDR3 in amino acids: CASSFGGITDTQYF. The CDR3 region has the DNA TGTGCCAGCAGCTTTGGGGGAATCACAGATACGCAGTATTTT.

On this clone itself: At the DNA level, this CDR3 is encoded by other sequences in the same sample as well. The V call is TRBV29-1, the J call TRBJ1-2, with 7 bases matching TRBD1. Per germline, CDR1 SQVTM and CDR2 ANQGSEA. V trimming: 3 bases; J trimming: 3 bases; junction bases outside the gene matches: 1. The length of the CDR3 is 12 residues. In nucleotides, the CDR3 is TGCAGCGTTGACAGGGGGGACTATGGCTACACCTTC. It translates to CSVDRGDYGYTF.

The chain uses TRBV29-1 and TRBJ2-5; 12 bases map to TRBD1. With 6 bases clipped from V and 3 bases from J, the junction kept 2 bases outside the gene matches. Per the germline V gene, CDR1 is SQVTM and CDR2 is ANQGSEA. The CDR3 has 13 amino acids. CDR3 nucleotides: TGCAGCGTGGGGACAGGGGGCGAAGAGACCCAGTACTTC. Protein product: CSVGTGGEETQYF.

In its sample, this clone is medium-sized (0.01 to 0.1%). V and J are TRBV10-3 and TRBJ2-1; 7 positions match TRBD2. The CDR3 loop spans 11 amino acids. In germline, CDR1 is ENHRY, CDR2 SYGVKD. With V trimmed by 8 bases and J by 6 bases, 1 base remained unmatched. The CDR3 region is CAIGGGNEQFF. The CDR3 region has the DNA TGTGCCATCGGGGGGGGCAATGAGCAGTTCTTC.

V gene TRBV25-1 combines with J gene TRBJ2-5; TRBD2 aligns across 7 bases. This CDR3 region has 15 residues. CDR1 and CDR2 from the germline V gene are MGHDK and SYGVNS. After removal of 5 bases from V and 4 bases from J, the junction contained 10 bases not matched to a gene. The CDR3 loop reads CASSSMEGGRETQYF. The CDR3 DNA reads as TGTGCCAGCAGTAGCATGGAGGGAGGGCGAGAGACCCAGTACTTC.

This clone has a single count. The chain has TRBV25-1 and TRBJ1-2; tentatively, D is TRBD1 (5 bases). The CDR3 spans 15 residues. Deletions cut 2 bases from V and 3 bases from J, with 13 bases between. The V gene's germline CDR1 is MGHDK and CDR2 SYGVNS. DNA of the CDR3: TGTGCCAGCAGTGAACCGGGACTAGAGGACTATGGCTACACCTTC. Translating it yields CASSEPGLEDYGYTF.

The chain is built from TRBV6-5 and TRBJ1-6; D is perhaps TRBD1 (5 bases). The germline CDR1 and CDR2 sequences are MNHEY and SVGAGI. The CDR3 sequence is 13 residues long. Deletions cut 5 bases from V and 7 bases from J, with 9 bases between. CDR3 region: CASSLRQNSPLHF. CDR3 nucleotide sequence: TGTGCCAGCAGTCTTAGACAGAATTCACCCCTCCACTTT.

The CDR3 sequence: CASSFPTAGRRTGELFF. CDR3 DNA: TGTGCCAGCAGCTTCCCCACAGCGGGGAGGCGCACCGGGGAGCTGTTTTTT. The rearrangement joins TRBV11-3 to TRBJ2-2, with 7 bases aligning to TRBD2. V lost 3 bases and J lost 4; bases outside the gene matches: 11. Per germline, CDR1 SGHNT and CDR2 YENEEA. CDR3 length: 17 amino acids. The full variable domain, with the rest looked up from reference TRBV11-3 and TRBJ2-2, is EAGVVQSPRYKIIEKKQPVAFWCNPISGHNTLYWYLQNLGQGPELLIRYENEEAVDDSQLPKDRFSAERLKGVDSTLKIQPAELGDSAVYLCASSFPTAGRRTGELFFGEGSRLTVL.

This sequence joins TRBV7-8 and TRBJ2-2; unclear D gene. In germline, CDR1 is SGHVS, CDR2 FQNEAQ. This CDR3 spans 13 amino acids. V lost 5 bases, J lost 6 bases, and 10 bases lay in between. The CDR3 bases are TGTGCCAGCAGCCTAAAGGTAGCCGGGGAGCTGTTTTTT. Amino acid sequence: CASSLKVAGELFF. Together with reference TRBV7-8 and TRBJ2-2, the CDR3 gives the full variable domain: GAGVSQSPRYKVAKRGQDVALRCDPISGHVSLFWYQQALGQGPEFLTYFQNEAQLDKSGLPSDRFFAERPEGSVSTLKIQRTQQEDSAVYLCASSLKVAGELFFGEGSRLTVL.

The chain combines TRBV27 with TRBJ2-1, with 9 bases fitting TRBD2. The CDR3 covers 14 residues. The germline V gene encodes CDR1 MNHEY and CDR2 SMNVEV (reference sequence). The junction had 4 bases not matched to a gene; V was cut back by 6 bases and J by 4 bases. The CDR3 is CASRALAGYNEQFF. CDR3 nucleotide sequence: TGTGCCAGCAGAGCACTAGCGGGTTACAATGAGCAGTTCTTC.

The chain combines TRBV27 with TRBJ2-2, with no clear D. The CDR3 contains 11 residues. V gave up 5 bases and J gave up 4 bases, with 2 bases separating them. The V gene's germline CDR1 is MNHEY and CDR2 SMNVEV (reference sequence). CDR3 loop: CASSRTGELFF. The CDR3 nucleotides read TGTGCCAGCAGTCGCACCGGGGAGCTGTTTTTT.

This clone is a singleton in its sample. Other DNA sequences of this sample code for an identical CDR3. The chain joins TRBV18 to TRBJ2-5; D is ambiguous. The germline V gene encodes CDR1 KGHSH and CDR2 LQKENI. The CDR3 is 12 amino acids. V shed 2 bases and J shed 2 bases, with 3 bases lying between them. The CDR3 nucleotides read TGTGCCAGCTCACCAGGGCAAGAGACCCAGTACTTC. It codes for CASSPGQETQYF.

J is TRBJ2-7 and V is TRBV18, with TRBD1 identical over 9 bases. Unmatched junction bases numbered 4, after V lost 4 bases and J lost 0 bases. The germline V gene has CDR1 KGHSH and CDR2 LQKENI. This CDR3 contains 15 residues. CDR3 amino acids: CASSQGTGSSYEQYF. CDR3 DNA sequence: TGTGCCAGCTCACAAGGGACAGGGAGCTCCTACGAGCAGTACTTC.

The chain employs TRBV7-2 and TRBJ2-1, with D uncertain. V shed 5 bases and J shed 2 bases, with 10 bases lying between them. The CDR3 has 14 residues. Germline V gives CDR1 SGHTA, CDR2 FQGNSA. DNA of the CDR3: TGTGCCAGCAGCGAAAAGACACCCTACAATGAGCAGTTCTTC. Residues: CASSEKTPYNEQFF.

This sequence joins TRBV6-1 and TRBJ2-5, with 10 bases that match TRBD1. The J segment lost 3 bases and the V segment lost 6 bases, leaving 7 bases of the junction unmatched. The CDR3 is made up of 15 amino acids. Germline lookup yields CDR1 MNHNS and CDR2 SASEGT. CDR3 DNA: TGTGCCAGCAGCAAAATAGGGACAGGGGAAGAGACCCAGTACTTC. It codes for CASSKIGTGEETQYF.